Below are 18 T cell receptor beta chains sequenced from a single sample in a study of early T cells in non-severe SARS-CoV-2 infection (dated by TCRdb to the early 2020s). Libraries were prepared through 5' RACE. The sequencer listed for this sample is NextSeq 500. TCRdb redid the processing of the public reads, applying fastp at Q25 and MiXCR, and retained in-frame beta chains. Records with the same CDR3 protein are collapsed into one entry carrying the most frequent genes and DNA. In all, the sample holds some 56,000 distinct CDR3 sequences, and 8% to 11% of those were seen once. The top ten clonotypes cover 6.5% of the sample. Sample: whole blood. The receptors were sampled from an adult who was a healthcare worker with PCR-confirmed SARS-CoV-2 infection or an uninfected control (not recorded which).

This clonotype was counted ten times or more. CDR3 nucleotide sequence: TGTGCCAGCTGCAAAACAGGGGTTTCTGAAGCTTTCTTT. Translation gives CASCKTGVSEAFF. The chain links TRBV6-2 or TRBV6-3 to TRBJ1-1; 7 bases fit TRBD1. The CDR3 spans 13 residues. V dropped 8 bases and J dropped 6; count of bases not matched to a gene: 9. CDR1 and CDR2 (germline): MNHEY, SVGEGT.

This clonotype was seen a handful of times. This chain links TRBV24-1 with TRBJ1-5; tentatively, D is TRBD1 (5 bases). CDR1 and CDR2 from the germline V gene are KGHDR and SFDVKD. The CDR3 spans 15 residues. Trimming cost V 9 bases and J 0 bases, with 14 bases left between them. The CDR3 loop is CATGTVGYSNQPQHF. The CDR3, as DNA: TGTGCCACCGGGACGGTGGGATATAGCAATCAGCCCCAGCATTTT.

This clonotype has ten or more counts. The rearrangement links TRBV5-1 to TRBJ2-6, with unresolved D. The V gene lost 3 bases and the J gene lost 0 bases, with 10 bases spanning the gap. Germline CDR1 is SGHRS and CDR2 is YFSETQ. The CDR3 has 16 amino acids. CDR3 in DNA: TGCGCCAGCAGCTATTCCGCGGCCTCTGGGGCCAACGTCCTGACTTTC. Translation gives CASSYSAASGANVLTF.

There are many counts of this clonotype. The chain recombines TRBV12-5 with TRBJ1-2; 12 nucleotides agree with TRBD1. This CDR3 has 16 amino acids. CDR1 and CDR2 (germline): LGHNT, FRNRAP. J was trimmed by 7 bases and V by 0 bases; bases with no gene match: 6. DNA for the CDR3: TGTGCTAGTGGTTTGGTTGGGGACAGGGGGCTGGTTGGCTACACCTTC. Protein product: CASGLVGDRGLVGYTF. Combining the CDR3 with reference TRBV12-5 and TRBJ1-2 gives the whole variable domain DARVTQTPRHKVTEMGQEVTMRCQPILGHNTVFWYRQTMMQGLELLAYFRNRAPLDDSGMPKDRFSAEMPDATLATLKIQPSEPRDSAVYFCASGLVGDRGLVGYTFGSGTRLTVV.

This clonotype has only a few counts. The chain joins TRBV7-2 to TRBJ2-7; perhaps TRBD1 as D (6 bases). V was pared by 0 bases and J by 2 bases, with 8 bases between. Per germline, CDR1 SGHTA and CDR2 FQGNSA. CDR3 length: 14 residues. In nucleotides, the CDR3 is TGTGCCAGCAGCTTAGCGACAGGAGCCTACGAGCAGTACTTC. Amino acids: CASSLATGAYEQYF.

The chain couples TRBV5-1 to TRBJ2-3; D uncertain. V lost 1 base and J 0 bases, leaving 6 bases between the germline ends. Germline-derived CDR1 and CDR2 are SGHRS and YFSETQ. The CDR3 runs 14 residues. CDR3 sequence: CASSLLFSTDTQYF. Here the CDR3 DNA reads TGCGCCAGCAGCTTGCTCTTTAGCACAGATACGCAGTATTTT.

Turning to this clonotype: It may be a read error: a sequence one base away is much more abundant. The gene calls are TRBV10-3 and TRBJ2-7; 8 bases are a match to TRBD1. V shed 7 bases and J 3 bases; nucleotides not matched to a gene: 11. The CDR3 spans 15 residues. From germline, CDR1 is ENHRY and CDR2 SYGVKD. This chain's CDR3 is CAIIDSTGTGYEQYF. CDR3 bases: TGTGCCATCATTGATTCAACCGGGACAGGCTACGAGCAGTACTTC.

This clonotype was found many times. This rearrangement joins TRBV14 to TRBJ2-4; D uncertain. This CDR3 has 13 residues. Per germline, CDR1 SGHDN and CDR2 FVKESK. The V and J ends lost 4 bases and 6 bases respectively, with 10 bases between them. CDR3 nucleotide sequence: TGTGCCAGCAGCCCCCTACGTTTAAACATTCAGTACTTC. Translation gives CASSPLRLNIQYF.

The chain is built from TRBV5-1 and TRBJ2-6, with D hard to call. CDR3 length equals 16 residues. CDR1 is SGHRS and CDR2 is YFSETQ in the germline V gene. V was shortened by 0 bases and J by 3 bases, with 10 bases between the two germline ends. As DNA, the CDR3 is TGCGCCAGCAGCTTGGCCGGGTTGAGTGGGGCCAACGTCCTGACTTTC. Translation gives CASSLAGLSGANVLTF. The variable domain in full, completed from reference TRBV5-1 and TRBJ2-6, reads KAGVTQTPRYLIKTRGQQVTLSCSPISGHRSVSWYQQTPGQGLQFLFEYFSETQRNKGNFPGRFSGRQFSNSRSEMNVSTLELGDSALYLCASSLAGLSGANVLTFGAGSRLTVL.

This clonotype was seen at least ten times. V and J are TRBV7-9 and TRBJ2-7; D is unclear. V was shortened by 5 bases and J by 7 bases, with 15 bases between the two germline ends. This CDR3 region has 13 residues. The V gene's germline CDR1 is SEHNR and CDR2 FQNEAQ (reference sequence). CDR3 coding DNA: TGTGCCAGCAGCCCGACATGGGGTGAGGAGCAGTACTTC. Encoded protein: CASSPTWGEEQYF. The full variable domain, with the rest looked up from reference TRBV7-9 and TRBJ2-7, is DTGVSQNPRHKITKRGQNVTFRCDPISEHNRLYWYRQTLGQGPEFLTYFQNEAQLEKSRLLSDRFSAERPKGSFSTLEIQRTEQGDSAMYLCASSPTWGEEQYFGPGTRLTVT.

This rearrangement joins TRBV10-3 to TRBJ1-1, with 9 positions matching TRBD1. Germline values: CDR1 ENHRY, CDR2 SYGVKD. V trimming: 2 bases; J trimming: 4 bases; junction bases outside the gene matches: 5. The CDR3 length is 15 residues. CDR3: CAISEADRGVTEAFF. The CDR3 DNA reads as TGTGCCATCAGTGAGGCGGACAGGGGCGTCACTGAAGCTTTCTTT.

This clonotype was seen at least ten times. This rearrangement joins TRBV18 to TRBJ2-6, with D unresolved. Looked up from germline, CDR1 is KGHSH and CDR2 is LQKENI. This CDR3 is built from 16 residues. V lost 3 bases, J lost 0 bases, and 9 bases lay in between. The CDR3 nucleotides read TGTGCCAGCTCACCTCAACTGTTCTCTGGGGCCAACGTCCTGACTTTC. It yields the protein CASSPQLFSGANVLTF.

This clonotype was picked up a small number of times. V is TRBV6-1 and J is TRBJ1-1; D gene unclear. The length of the CDR3 is 14 residues. Between the trimmed V and J ends, which lost 2 bases and 1 base, there was a span of 8 bases. Germline V CDR1 and CDR2: MNHNS, SASEGT. The CDR3 DNA sequence: TGTGCCAGCAGTGAATCCCCAGGGAACACTGAAGCTTTCTTT. Its protein is CASSESPGNTEAFF.

In DNA, the CDR3 is TGTGCCAGCAGCTTGGCGGCCGGGAAAAACACCCAGTACTTC. Amino acids: CASSLAAGKNTQYF. V usage is TRBV5-5 and J usage is TRBJ2-5; maybe TRBD2 (5 bases). V lost 0 bases to trimming and J lost 8 bases, with 14 bases between them. CDR3 size: 14 residues. The germline V gene encodes CDR1 SGHKS and CDR2 YYEKEE (reference sequence).

This clonotype was recorded at least ten times. V is TRBV20-1 and J is TRBJ2-7; 11 bases align to TRBD2. Germline CDR1 is DFQATT and CDR2 is SNEGSKA (reference sequence). V shed 0 bases, J shed 3 bases, and the junction held 4 bases outside the gene matches. This CDR3 is built from 15 residues. The CDR3 DNA follows: TGCAGTGCTAGAGATCCCCTAGCGGGGGGCTACGAGCAGTACTTC. Protein product: CSARDPLAGGYEQYF.

In its sample, this clonotype was seen a few times. The chain employs TRBV11-2 and TRBJ1-1, with a tentative D call TRBD1 (5 bases). The CDR3 is 15 residues long. V was pared by 1 base and J by 3 bases, with 12 bases between. Germline V gene data show CDR1 as SGHAT and CDR2 as FQNNGV. The CDR3 nucleotides are TGTGCCAGCAGCTTAGGATGGCAGGGAGACACTGAAGCTTTCTTT. This sequence encodes CASSLGWQGDTEAFF.

This sequence joins TRBV6-2 or TRBV6-3 and TRBJ2-1; a possible D gene is TRBD1 (6 bases). The CDR3 consists of 13 residues. Trimming stripped 0 bases from V and 7 bases from J, with 7 bases between. Looked up from germline, CDR1 is MNHEY and CDR2 is SVGEGT. The CDR3: CASSYSRGNEQFF. Here the CDR3 DNA reads TGTGCCAGCAGTTACTCGAGGGGGAATGAGCAGTTCTTC.

The chain is built from TRBV19 and TRBJ2-1, with D tentatively TRBD2 (6 bases). Trimming shortened V by 6 bases and J by 2 bases, and 17 bases separated the two germline ends. The CDR3 totals 16 residues. Germline CDR1 is LNHDA and CDR2 is SQIVND (reference sequence). The CDR3 reads CASSPGVPAPYNEQFF. The CDR3 coding sequence is TGTGCCAGTAGCCCGGGGGTTCCGGCACCCTACAATGAGCAGTTCTTC.